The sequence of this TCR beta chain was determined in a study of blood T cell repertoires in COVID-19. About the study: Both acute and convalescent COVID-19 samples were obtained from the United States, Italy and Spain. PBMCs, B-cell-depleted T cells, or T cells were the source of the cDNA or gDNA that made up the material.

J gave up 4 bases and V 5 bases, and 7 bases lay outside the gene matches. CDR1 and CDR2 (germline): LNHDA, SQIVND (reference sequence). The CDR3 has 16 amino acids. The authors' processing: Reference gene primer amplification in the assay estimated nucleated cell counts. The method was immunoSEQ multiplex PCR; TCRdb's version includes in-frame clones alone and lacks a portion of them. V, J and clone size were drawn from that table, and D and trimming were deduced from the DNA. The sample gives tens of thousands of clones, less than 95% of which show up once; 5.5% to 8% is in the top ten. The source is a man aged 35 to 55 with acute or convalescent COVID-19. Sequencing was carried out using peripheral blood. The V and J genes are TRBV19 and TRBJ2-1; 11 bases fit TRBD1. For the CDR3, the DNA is TGTGCCAGTAGTCCCAGGACAGGGGGCCCTTACAATGAGCAGTTCTTC. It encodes CASSPRTGGPYNEQFF.